This TCR beta chain was sequenced during a study of a mutant IDH1 vaccine in newly diagnosed glioma. Trimming cost V 6 bases and J 7 bases; bases outside gene matches: 5. The germline gives CDR1 SGHAT, CDR2 FQNNGV. This CDR3 is built from 14 residues. A note on this clone: What it binds is unknown.

Clones were read by immunoSEQ multiplex PCR, and TCRdb kept only the in-frame ones, dropping some. This sample has approximately 30,000 clones; around 90% occur once, and the top ten carry 4% to 6%. As for time point: week 47, end of study. Every vaccine dose comprised 300 ug of mutant IDH1 20-mer peptide plus topical imiquimod. The chain is built from TRBV11-2 and TRBJ2-1; 11 nucleotides agree with TRBD2. The sample in question was PBMCs, obtained from a glioma patient whose treatment included an IDH1 peptide vaccine. The receptor comes from a middle-aged woman with glioma. The CDR3 is CASRRLAGRNEQFF. The CDR3, as DNA: TGTGCCAGCAGGCGACTAGCGGGAAGGAATGAGCAGTTCTTC.